The 9 T cell receptor beta chains listed next were all sequenced from one sample in a study of blood T cell repertoires in COVID-19. Profiling relied on immunoSEQ multiplex PCR, and the TCRdb table lists in-frame clones only, not all of them. This sample has roughly 150,000 clones; roughly 80% occur once, and the top ten carry around 3.5%. Sample: peripheral blood. These receptors all stem from an elderly woman with acute or convalescent COVID-19.

The genes are TRBV5-6 and TRBJ1-1; TRBD1 matches at 7 bases. Germline V gene lookup returns CDR1 SGHDT and CDR2 YYEEEE. Trimming cost V 4 bases and J 2 bases; bases outside gene matches: 8. CDR3 length: 15 amino acids. The CDR3 DNA follows: TGTGCCAGCAGCAAGGAGACAGGGTACAACACTGAAGCTTTCTTT. The encoded protein is CASSKETGYNTEAFF.

The chain has TRBV6-1 and TRBJ1-2, with D hard to call. Germline V lookup: CDR1 MNHNS, CDR2 SASEGT. The CDR3 spans 14 residues. The V gene lost 1 base and the J gene lost 3 bases, with 9 bases spanning the gap. The CDR3 DNA reads TGTGCCAGCAGTGAAGAGCCTCTCTACTATGGCTACACCTTC. This gives the protein CASSEEPLYYGYTF.

The chain couples TRBV11-2 to TRBJ1-3; D is unclear. CDR3 size: 14 residues. From germline, CDR1 is SGHAT and CDR2 FQNNGV. V gave up 6 bases and J gave up 1 base, with 10 bases separating them. DNA for the CDR3: TGTGCCAGCAGAATTAGCGGATCTGGAAACACCATATATTTT. It is translated as CASRISGSGNTIYF.

V usage is TRBV3-1 (or the pseudogene TRBV3-2) and J usage is TRBJ1-2, with 8 bases that match TRBD1. This CDR3 has 11 residues. J lost 11 bases, V lost 9 bases, and 8 bases had no gene match. Germline CDR1 is LGHDT and CDR2 is YNNKEL (reference sequence). The CDR3 loop reads CASGQGIGYTF. The CDR3 DNA reads TGTGCCAGTGGACAGGGTATTGGATACACCTTC.

The table lists this clone with many counts. The genes are TRBV6-5 and TRBJ1-2; TRBD1 is a possible D gene (6 bases). Germline CDR1 is MNHEY and CDR2 is SVGAGI. Trimming took 0 bases from V and 8 from J, leaving 10 bases between them. This CDR3 is 13 amino acids long. The CDR3 loop reads CASSYSKGGGYTF. The DNA of the CDR3 is TGTGCCAGCAGTTACTCGAAAGGGGGAGGCTACACCTTC.

The chain combines TRBV7-2 with TRBJ1-5; D is unresolved. This CDR3 spans 15 amino acids. Germline lookup yields CDR1 SGHTA and CDR2 FQGNSA. The V end lost 1 base, the J end lost 2 bases, and 9 bases lay between the germline ends. The chain's CDR3 is CASSLGWQGNQPQHF. In DNA form, the CDR3 reads TGTGCCAGCAGCTTAGGTTGGCAGGGCAATCAGCCCCAGCATTTT.

The gene calls are TRBV7-2 and TRBJ1-5; a possible D gene is TRBD1 (6 bases). The CDR3 totals 14 residues. The V gene's germline CDR1 is SGHTA and CDR2 FQGNSA. V lost 2 bases and J lost 4, with 9 bases in between. The CDR3 sequence: CASSLSQGNQPQHF. In nucleotides, the CDR3 is TGTGCCAGCAGCTTAAGCCAGGGGAATCAGCCCCAGCATTTT.

The J gene is TRBJ1-2, the V gene TRBV5-1; a possible D gene is TRBD1 (6 bases). V lost 4 bases and J lost 7, with 17 bases in between. The CDR3 length is 14 residues. Germline V gene lookup returns CDR1 SGHRS and CDR2 YFSETQ. Written as DNA, the CDR3 is TGCGCCAGCAGCCTGGACCCTGTGGGGGCTGGCTACACCTTC. Encoded protein: CASSLDPVGAGYTF.

The chain uses TRBV7-9 and TRBJ2-3; 7 bases align to TRBD1. The CDR3 has 15 amino acids. J lost 3 bases, V lost 2 bases, and 5 bases had no gene match. Germline V gives CDR1 SEHNR, CDR2 FQNEAQ (reference sequence). The CDR3 is CASSLPGGVTDTQYF. CDR3 DNA: TGTGCCAGCAGCTTACCAGGGGGAGTAACAGATACGCAGTATTTT.